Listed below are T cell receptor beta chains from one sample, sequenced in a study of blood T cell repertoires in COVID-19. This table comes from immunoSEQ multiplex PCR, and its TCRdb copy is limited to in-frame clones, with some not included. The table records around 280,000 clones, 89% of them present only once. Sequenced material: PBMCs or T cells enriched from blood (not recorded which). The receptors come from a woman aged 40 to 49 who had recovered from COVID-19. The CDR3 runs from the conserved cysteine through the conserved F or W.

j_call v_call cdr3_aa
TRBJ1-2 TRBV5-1 CASSLGEGTHYGYTF
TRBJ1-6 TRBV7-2 CASKPDRVHNSPLHF
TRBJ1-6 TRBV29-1 CSVKESGTGPSPLHF
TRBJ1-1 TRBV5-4 CASSPGQSVREAFF
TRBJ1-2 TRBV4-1 CASSQDRQPTPYGYTF
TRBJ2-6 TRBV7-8 CASSLAPRGPGANVLTF
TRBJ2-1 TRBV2 CASRRTNTVLDEQFF
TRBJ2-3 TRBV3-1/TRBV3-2 CASSQTGGGFTDTQYF
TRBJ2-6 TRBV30 CAWSTGTGANVLTF
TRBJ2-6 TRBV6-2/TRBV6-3 CASSPIGTSGWGVLTF
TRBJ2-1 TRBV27 CASSLLDKTSGSPYVVYNEQFF
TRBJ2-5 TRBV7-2 CASSLGGASETQYF
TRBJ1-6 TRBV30 CAWSRGGIYSPLHF
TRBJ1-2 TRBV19 CATSRTGKYGYTF
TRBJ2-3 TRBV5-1 CAARLEGLTDTQYF
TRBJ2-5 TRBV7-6 CASSLIHEAALGTQYF
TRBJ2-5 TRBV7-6 CASSSVETQYF
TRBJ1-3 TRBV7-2 CASSHRGGSGNTIYF
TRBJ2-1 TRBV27 CASSLSAGTADRNEQFF
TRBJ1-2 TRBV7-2 CASSLVPQAHGYTF
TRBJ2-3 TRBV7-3 CASSPSGGRWDTQYF
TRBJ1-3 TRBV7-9 CATSGNTIYF
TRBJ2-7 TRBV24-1 CATSDPLGFPVYEQYF
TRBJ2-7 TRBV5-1 CASSPSPGQGGYEQYF
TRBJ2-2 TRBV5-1 CASSLNPDKNTGELFF
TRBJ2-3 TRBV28 CASSSTTGLADTDTQYF
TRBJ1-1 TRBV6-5 CASRGTGVILAFF
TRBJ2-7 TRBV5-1 CASSSGGPLDEQYF
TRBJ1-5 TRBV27 CASSLSGVFGQPQHF
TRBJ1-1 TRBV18 CASSPGTGGDVNTEAFF
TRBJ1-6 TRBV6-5 CASSNGGGGDSPLHF
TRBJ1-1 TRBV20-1 CSASLGAPAFF
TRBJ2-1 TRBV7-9 CASSVRQGKNEQFF
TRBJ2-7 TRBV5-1 CASSPRQGAYEQYF
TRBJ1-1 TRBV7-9 CASSLVQGTEAFF
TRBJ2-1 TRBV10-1 CASSAVRDNEQFF
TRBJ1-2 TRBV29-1 CSVMLTGGYGYTF
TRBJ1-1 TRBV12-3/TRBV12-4 CASSFYGGTEAFF
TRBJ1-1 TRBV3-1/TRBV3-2 CASSAGQGKVKNTEAFF
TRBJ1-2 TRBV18 CASFGTGADYGYTF
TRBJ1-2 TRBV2 CASSGGQFYGYTF
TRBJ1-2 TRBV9 CASSLGQEARPVGYTF
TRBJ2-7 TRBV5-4 CASSLDTGSYEQYF
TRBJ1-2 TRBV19 CASSIDSFYGYTF
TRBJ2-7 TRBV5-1 CASKWEGAYEQYF
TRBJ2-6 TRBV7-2 CASSLSGQGSPGANVLTF
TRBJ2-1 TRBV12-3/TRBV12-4 CASVTSSYNEQFF
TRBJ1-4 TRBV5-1 CASSLGQGAMRKFF
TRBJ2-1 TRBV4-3 CASSPGLAGPEQFF
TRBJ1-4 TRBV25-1 CASSQGGSNEKLFF
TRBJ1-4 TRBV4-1 CASSQDQTGINEKLFF
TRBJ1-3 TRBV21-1 CASSKWQGSLGGNTIYF
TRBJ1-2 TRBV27 CASSLSREVMDGYTF